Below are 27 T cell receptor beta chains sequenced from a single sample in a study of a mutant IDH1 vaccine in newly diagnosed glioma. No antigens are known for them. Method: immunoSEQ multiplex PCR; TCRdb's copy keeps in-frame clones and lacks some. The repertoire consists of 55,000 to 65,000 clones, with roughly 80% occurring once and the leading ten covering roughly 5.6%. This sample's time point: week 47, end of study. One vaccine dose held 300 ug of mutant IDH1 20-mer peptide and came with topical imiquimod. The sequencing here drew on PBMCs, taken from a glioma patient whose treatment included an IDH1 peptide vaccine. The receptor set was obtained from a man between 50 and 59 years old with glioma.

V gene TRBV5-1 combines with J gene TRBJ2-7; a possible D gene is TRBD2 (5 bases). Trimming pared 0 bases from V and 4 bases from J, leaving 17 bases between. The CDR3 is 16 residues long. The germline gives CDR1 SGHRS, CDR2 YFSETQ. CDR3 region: CASSLGAGSSIYEQYF. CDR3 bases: TGCGCCAGCAGCTTGGGGGCGGGTTCCTCTATATACGAGCAGTACTTC.

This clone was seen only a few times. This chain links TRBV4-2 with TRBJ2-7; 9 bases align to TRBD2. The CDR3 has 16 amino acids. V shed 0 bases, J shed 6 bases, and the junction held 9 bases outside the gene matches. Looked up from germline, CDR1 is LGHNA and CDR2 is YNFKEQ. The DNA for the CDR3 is TGTGCCAGCAGCCAAGAAGCTAGCGGGATCCACTCCGAGCAGTACTTC. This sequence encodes CASSQEASGIHSEQYF.

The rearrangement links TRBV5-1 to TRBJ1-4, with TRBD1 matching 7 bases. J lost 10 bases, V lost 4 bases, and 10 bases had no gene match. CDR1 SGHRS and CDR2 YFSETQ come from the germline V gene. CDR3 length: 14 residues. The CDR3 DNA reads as TGCGCCAGCAGCCCACGACAGGGTGAGGGAAAACTGTTTTTT. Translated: CASSPRQGEGKLFF.

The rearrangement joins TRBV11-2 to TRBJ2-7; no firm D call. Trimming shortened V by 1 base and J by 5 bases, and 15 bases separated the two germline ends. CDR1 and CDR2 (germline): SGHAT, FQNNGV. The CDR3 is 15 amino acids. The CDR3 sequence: CASSLGGRVVDEQYF. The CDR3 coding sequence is TGTGCCAGCAGCTTAGGGGGTAGGGTGGTGGACGAGCAGTACTTC.

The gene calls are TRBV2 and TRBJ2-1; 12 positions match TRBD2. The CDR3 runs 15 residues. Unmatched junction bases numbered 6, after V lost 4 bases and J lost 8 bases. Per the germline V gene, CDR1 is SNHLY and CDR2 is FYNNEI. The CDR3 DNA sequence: TGTGCCAGCAGTGGACTAGCGGGGGCTTGGGATGAGCAGTTCTTC. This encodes CASSGLAGAWDEQFF. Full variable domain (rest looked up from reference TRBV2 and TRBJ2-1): EPEVTQTPSHQVTQMGQEVILRCVPISNHLYFYWYRQILGQKVEFLVSFYNNEISEKSEIFDDQFSVERPDGSNFTLKIRSTKLEDSAMYFCASSGLAGAWDEQFFGPGTRLTVL.

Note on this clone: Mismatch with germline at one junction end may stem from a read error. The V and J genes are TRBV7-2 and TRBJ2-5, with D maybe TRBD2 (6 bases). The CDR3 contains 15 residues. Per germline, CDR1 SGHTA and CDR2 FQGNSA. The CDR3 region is CASSLVWGEQGTQYF. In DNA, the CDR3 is TGTGCCAGCAGCTTAGTGTGGGGGGAACAAGGGACCCAGTACTTC.

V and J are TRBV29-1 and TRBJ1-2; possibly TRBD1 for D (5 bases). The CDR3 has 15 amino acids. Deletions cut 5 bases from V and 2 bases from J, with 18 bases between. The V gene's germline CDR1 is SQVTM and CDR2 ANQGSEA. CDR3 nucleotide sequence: TGCAGCGTTCCCCTAAGGGGACCGGCAAACTATGGCTACACCTTC. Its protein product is CSVPLRGPANYGYTF. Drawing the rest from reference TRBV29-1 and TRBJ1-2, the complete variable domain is SAVISQKPSRDICQRGTSLTIQCQVDSQVTMMFWYRQQPGQSLTLIATANQGSEATYESGFVIDKFPISRPNLTFSTLTVSNMSPEDSSIYLCSVPLRGPANYGYTFGSGTRLTVV.

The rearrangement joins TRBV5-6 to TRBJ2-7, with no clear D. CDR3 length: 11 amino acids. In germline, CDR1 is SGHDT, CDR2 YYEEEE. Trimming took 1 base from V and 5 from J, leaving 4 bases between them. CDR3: CASSLTDEQYF. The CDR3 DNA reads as TGTGCCAGCAGCTTGACAGACGAGCAGTACTTC.

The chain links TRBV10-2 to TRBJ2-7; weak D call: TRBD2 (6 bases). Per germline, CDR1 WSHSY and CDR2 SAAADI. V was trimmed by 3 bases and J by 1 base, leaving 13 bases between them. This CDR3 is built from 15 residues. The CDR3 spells CASSDRGTQSYEQYF. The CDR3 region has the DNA TGCGCCAGCAGTGATCGGGGGACCCAATCCTACGAGCAGTACTTC.

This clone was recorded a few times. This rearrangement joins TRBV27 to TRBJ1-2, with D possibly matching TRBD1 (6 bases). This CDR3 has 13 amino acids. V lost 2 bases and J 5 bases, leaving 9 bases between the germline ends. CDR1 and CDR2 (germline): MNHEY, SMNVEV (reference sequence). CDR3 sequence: CASSLTGTYGYTF. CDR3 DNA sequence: TGTGCCAGCAGTTTAACAGGGACATATGGCTACACCTTC.

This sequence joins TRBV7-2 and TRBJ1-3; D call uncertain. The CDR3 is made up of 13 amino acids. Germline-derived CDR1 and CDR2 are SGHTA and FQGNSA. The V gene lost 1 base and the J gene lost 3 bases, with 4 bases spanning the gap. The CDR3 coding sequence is TGTGCCAGCAGCTTAGGTAGTGGAAACACCATATATTTT. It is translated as CASSLGSGNTIYF.

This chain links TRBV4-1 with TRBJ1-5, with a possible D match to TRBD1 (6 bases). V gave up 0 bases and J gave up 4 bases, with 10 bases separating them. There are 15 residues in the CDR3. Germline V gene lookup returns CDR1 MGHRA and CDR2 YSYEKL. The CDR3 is CASSQDAGANQPQHF. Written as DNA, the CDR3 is TGCGCCAGCAGCCAAGATGCAGGGGCTAATCAGCCCCAGCATTTT.

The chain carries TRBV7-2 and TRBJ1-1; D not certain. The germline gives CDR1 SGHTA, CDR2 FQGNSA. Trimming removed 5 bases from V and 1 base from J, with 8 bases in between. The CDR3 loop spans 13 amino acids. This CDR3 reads CASSGRGNTEAFF. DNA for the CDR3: TGTGCCAGCAGCGGCAGAGGGAACACTGAAGCTTTCTTT. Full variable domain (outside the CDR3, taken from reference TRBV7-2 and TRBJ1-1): GAGVSQSPSNKVTEKGKDVELRCDPISGHTALYWYRQSLGQGLEFLIYFQGNSAPDKSGLPSDRFSAERTGGSVSTLTIQRTQQEDSAVYLCASSGRGNTEAFFGQGTRLTVV.

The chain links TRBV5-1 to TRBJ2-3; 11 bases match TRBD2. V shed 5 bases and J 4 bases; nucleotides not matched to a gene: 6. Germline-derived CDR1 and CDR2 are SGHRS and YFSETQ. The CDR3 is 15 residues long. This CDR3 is CASRQLAGGSDTQYF. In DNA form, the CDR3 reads TGCGCCAGCAGGCAGCTAGCGGGGGGATCAGATACGCAGTATTTT.

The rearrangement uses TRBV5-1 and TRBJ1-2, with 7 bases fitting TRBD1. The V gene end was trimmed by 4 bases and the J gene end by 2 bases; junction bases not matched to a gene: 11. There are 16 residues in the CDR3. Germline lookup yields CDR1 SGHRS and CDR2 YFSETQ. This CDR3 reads CASSPGTASQNYGYTF. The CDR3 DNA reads TGCGCCAGCAGCCCCGGGACAGCGTCACAGAACTATGGCTACACCTTC.

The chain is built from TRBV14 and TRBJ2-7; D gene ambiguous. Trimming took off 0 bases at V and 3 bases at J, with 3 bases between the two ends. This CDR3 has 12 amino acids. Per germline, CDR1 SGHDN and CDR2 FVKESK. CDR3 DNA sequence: TGTGCCAGCAGCCAAGATCTCTACGAGCAGTACTTC. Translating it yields CASSQDLYEQYF.

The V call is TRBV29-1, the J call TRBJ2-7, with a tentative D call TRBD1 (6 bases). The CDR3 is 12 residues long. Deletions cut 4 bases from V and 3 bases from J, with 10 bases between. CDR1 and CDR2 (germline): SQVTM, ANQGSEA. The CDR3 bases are TGCAGCGTTGGAGGGACAAGCTACGAGCAGTACTTC. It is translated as CSVGGTSYEQYF.

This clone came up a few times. CDR3 sequence: CASSASETGPVNEKLFF. The CDR3 region has the DNA TGTGCCAGCAGCGCGTCAGAGACAGGGCCAGTTAATGAAAAACTGTTTTTT. This chain links TRBV9 with TRBJ1-4, with 7 bases that match TRBD1. Germline CDR1 SGDLS, CDR2 YYNGEE. The J segment lost 4 bases and the V segment lost 3 bases, leaving 12 bases of the junction unmatched. This CDR3 spans 17 amino acids.

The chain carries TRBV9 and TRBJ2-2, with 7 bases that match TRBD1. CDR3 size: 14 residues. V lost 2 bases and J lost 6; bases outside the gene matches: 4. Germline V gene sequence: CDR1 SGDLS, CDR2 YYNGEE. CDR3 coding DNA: TGTGCCAGCAGCGTTACAGGGGCAGCCGGGGAGCTGTTTTTT. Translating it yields CASSVTGAAGELFF.

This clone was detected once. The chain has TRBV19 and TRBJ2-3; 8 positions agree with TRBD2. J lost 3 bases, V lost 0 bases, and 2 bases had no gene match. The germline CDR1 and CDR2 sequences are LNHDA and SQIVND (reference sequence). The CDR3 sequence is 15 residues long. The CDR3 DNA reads TGTGCCAGTAGTATAGAACTAGCGGTTACAGATACGCAGTATTTT. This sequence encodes CASSIELAVTDTQYF.

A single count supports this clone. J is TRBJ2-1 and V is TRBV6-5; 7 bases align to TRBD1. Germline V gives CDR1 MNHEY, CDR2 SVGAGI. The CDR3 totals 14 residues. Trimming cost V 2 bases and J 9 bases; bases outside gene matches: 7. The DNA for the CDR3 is TGTGCCAGCAGTTACCCCGACAGGGTTGGTGAGCAGTTCTTC. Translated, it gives CASSYPDRVGEQFF.

CDR3 in amino acids: CASSESTDAFYTF. CDR3 nucleotide sequence: TGCGCCAGCAGTGAGTCGACGGACGCCTTCTACACCTTC. The chain links TRBV10-1 to TRBJ1-2, with no clear D. The CDR3 loop spans 13 amino acids. Germline V gives CDR1 WNHNN, CDR2 SYGVQD (reference sequence). Trimming removed 0 bases from V and 10 bases from J, with 12 bases in between.

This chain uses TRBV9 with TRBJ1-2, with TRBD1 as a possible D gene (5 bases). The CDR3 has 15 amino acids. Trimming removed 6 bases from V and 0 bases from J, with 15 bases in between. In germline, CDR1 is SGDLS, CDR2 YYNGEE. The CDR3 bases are TGTGCCAGCACCCGGGACGGAACTACTAACTATGGCTACACCTTC. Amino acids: CASTRDGTTNYGYTF.

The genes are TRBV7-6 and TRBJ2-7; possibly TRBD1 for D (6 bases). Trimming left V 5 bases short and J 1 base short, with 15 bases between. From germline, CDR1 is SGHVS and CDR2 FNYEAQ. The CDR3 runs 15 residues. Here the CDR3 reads CASSQWAGDSYEQYF. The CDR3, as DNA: TGTGCCAGCAGCCAATGGGCAGGGGATTCCTACGAGCAGTACTTC.

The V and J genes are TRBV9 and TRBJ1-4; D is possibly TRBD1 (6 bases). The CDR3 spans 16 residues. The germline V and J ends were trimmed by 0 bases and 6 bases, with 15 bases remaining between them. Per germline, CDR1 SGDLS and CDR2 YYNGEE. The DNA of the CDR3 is TGTGCCAGCAGCGTAGCTTCTGGCAGGGGCGATGAAAAACTGTTTTTT. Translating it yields CASSVASGRGDEKLFF.

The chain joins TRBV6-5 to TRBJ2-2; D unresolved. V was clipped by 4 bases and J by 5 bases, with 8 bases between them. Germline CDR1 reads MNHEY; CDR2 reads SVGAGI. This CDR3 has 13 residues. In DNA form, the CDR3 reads TGTGCCAGCAGTTTCCCCGGAACCGGGGAGCTGTTTTTT. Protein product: CASSFPGTGELFF.

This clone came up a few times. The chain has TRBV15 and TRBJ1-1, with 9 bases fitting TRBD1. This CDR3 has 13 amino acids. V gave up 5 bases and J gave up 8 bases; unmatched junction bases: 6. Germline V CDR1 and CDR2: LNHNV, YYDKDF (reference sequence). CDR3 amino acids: CATSAGQGIEAFF. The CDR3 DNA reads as TGTGCCACCAGCGCCGGACAGGGGATAGAAGCTTTCTTT.